This is a list of T cell receptor beta chains from one sample in a study of blood T cell repertoires in COVID-19. Assay: immunoSEQ multiplex PCR; the TCRdb copy retains only in-frame clones and omits some. The sample has around 140,000 clones, roughly 79% seen once. The sequenced sample consisted of peripheral blood. The receptor source for this set is a woman aged 55-75 years with active or convalescent COVID-19. CDR3s include the opening cysteine and the closing phenylalanine or tryptophan. The order of the fields is clone size, J gene, D gene, CDR3 length, V gene, CDR3 DNA, CDR3 protein. A D gene is named only where the DNA matches it firmly. Rows may omit the clone size; those that give it use once, few, many or a size class.

abundance: .
j_gene: TRBJ2-5
d_gene: TRBD2
len: 19
v_gene: TRBV5-1
CDR3nt: TGCGCCAGCAGCTTGGAGCAGAACCTAGCGGGGGGGCCGTTTGAGACCCAGTACTTC
CDR3aa: CASSLEQNLAGGPFETQYF

abundance: .
j_gene: TRBJ1-6
d_gene: TRBD1
len: 15
v_gene: TRBV27
CDR3nt: TGTGCCAGCAGCCTCGGGACAGCTTATAATTCACCCCTCCACTTT
CDR3aa: CASSLGTAYNSPLHF

abundance: once
j_gene: TRBJ2-1
d_gene: TRBD2
len: 16
v_gene: TRBV28
CDR3nt: TGTGCCAGCCCTCCCCTAGGACTAGCGGTATACAATGAGCAGTTCTTC
CDR3aa: CASPPLGLAVYNEQFF

abundance: .
j_gene: TRBJ2-3
d_gene: TRBD2
len: 16
v_gene: TRBV6-4
CDR3nt: TGTGCCAGCAGTGAAAATGGGGGACTAGCTACAGATACGCAGTATTTT
CDR3aa: CASSENGGLATDTQYF

abundance: .
j_gene: TRBJ1-2
d_gene: TRBD1
len: 12
v_gene: TRBV10-3
CDR3nt: TGTGCCATCACCCCGGGACAGGGTGACTACACCTTC
CDR3aa: CAITPGQGDYTF

abundance: .
j_gene: TRBJ1-2
d_gene: TRBD1
len: 16
v_gene: TRBV13
CDR3nt: TGTGCCAGCAGCCCAGATCCGGCAGGGGGATTAGTAGGCTACACCTTC
CDR3aa: CASSPDPAGGLVGYTF

abundance: .
j_gene: TRBJ2-1
d_gene: TRBD2
len: 15
v_gene: TRBV5-1
CDR3nt: TGCGCCAGCAGCTTAGCGGGAGGAACCTACAATGAGCAGTTCTTC
CDR3aa: CASSLAGGTYNEQFF

abundance: few
j_gene: TRBJ2-1
d_gene: .
len: 13
v_gene: TRBV10-3
CDR3nt: TGTGCCGGTGGAGAAAGCTCCTACAATGAGCAGTTCTTC
CDR3aa: CAGGESSYNEQFF

abundance: few
j_gene: TRBJ1-4
d_gene: TRBD1
len: 14
v_gene: TRBV6-5
CDR3nt: TGTGCCAGCAGTCGACAGGGCCCTGGTGAAAAACTGTTTTTT
CDR3aa: CASSRQGPGEKLFF

abundance: once
j_gene: TRBJ1-1
d_gene: .
len: 12
v_gene: TRBV18
CDR3nt: TGTGCCAGCCTCAATTCGGGGGGTGAAGCTTTCTTT
CDR3aa: CASLNSGGEAFF

abundance: .
j_gene: TRBJ2-2
d_gene: TRBD2
len: 16
v_gene: TRBV27
CDR3nt: TGTGCCAGCAGTCCCTCGGCGGGAGAAAACACCGGGGAGCTGTTTTTT
CDR3aa: CASSPSAGENTGELFF

abundance: .
j_gene: TRBJ1-6
d_gene: .
len: 12
v_gene: TRBV12-3/TRBV12-4
CDR3nt: TGTGCCAGCTCGCATTCAGTCCCACCCCTCCACTTT
CDR3aa: CASSHSVPPLHF

abundance: .
j_gene: TRBJ2-3
d_gene: .
len: 13
v_gene: TRBV27
CDR3nt: TGTGCCAGCAGTTTATTGTTTCCGGATACGCAGTATTTT
CDR3aa: CASSLLFPDTQYF

abundance: .
j_gene: TRBJ1-6
d_gene: .
len: 13
v_gene: TRBV19
CDR3nt: TGTGCCAGTCAACAGGCCCCCAATTCACCCCTCCACTTT
CDR3aa: CASQQAPNSPLHF

abundance: .
j_gene: TRBJ2-3
d_gene: .
len: 14
v_gene: TRBV19
CDR3nt: TGTGCCAGTAGTATAGCGGGGGTCACAGATACGCAGTATTTT
CDR3aa: CASSIAGVTDTQYF

abundance: .
j_gene: TRBJ2-2
d_gene: TRBD1
len: 18
v_gene: TRBV13
CDR3nt: TGTGCCAGCAGCTCACTTCGTTTGGGACAGGAGAACACCGGGGAGCTGTTTTTT
CDR3aa: CASSSLRLGQENTGELFF

abundance: few
j_gene: TRBJ1-2
d_gene: .
len: 17
v_gene: TRBV14
CDR3nt: TGTGCCAGCAGCCAAGACCCTTGGACAGTCCTTAACTATGGCTACACCTTC
CDR3aa: CASSQDPWTVLNYGYTF

abundance: .
j_gene: TRBJ1-1
d_gene: .
len: 15
v_gene: TRBV7-2
CDR3nt: TGTGCCAGCAGCTTAGGGGGCGTCAGGAACACTGAAGCTTTCTTT
CDR3aa: CASSLGGVRNTEAFF

abundance: .
j_gene: TRBJ1-6
d_gene: TRBD1
len: 13
v_gene: TRBV19
CDR3nt: TGTGCCAGTAGGACAGGGGGGGGTTCACCCCTCCACTTT
CDR3aa: CASRTGGGSPLHF

abundance: many
j_gene: TRBJ2-2
d_gene: .
len: 14
v_gene: TRBV7-3
CDR3nt: TGTGCCAGCAGCTCCACCTCGGGCACCGGGGAGCTGTTTTTT
CDR3aa: CASSSTSGTGELFF

abundance: .
j_gene: TRBJ2-5
d_gene: .
len: 12
v_gene: TRBV11-2
CDR3nt: TGTGCCAGCAGCTTAGATGGGGCGACCCAGTACTTC
CDR3aa: CASSLDGATQYF

abundance: .
j_gene: TRBJ2-1
d_gene: TRBD2
len: 16
v_gene: TRBV24-1
CDR3nt: TGTGCCACCAGTGATTTGGGGGAGGGCTCGGCCAATGAGCAGTTCTTC
CDR3aa: CATSDLGEGSANEQFF

abundance: .
j_gene: TRBJ1-1
d_gene: .
len: 10
v_gene: TRBV20-1
CDR3nt: TGCAGCGATTCGGGCACTGAAGCTTTCTTT
CDR3aa: CSDSGTEAFF

abundance: .
j_gene: TRBJ1-3
d_gene: .
len: 16
v_gene: TRBV5-1
CDR3nt: TGCGCCAGCAGCCGCTTCGACAGCTCCTCTGGAAACACCATATATTTT
CDR3aa: CASSRFDSSSGNTIYF

abundance: once
j_gene: TRBJ2-7
d_gene: .
len: 13
v_gene: TRBV24-1
CDR3nt: TGTGCCACCAGTGATTTTCACGGTCCCGAGCAGTACTTC
CDR3aa: CATSDFHGPEQYF

abundance: .
j_gene: TRBJ2-3
d_gene: TRBD2
len: 15
v_gene: TRBV5-1
CDR3nt: TGCGCCAGCAGCTTTAGCGGGGGGTTATCAGATACGCAGTATTTT
CDR3aa: CASSFSGGLSDTQYF

abundance: .
j_gene: TRBJ1-1
d_gene: TRBD1
len: 13
v_gene: TRBV18
CDR3nt: TGTGCCAGCTGTCAGGGGGTGAACACTGAAGCTTTCTTT
CDR3aa: CASCQGVNTEAFF

abundance: .
j_gene: TRBJ1-5
d_gene: .
len: 13
v_gene: TRBV10-3
CDR3nt: TGTGCCATCAGTGAGTCTCCGAATCAGCCCCAGCATTTT
CDR3aa: CAISESPNQPQHF

abundance: once
j_gene: TRBJ2-7
d_gene: TRBD2
len: 15
v_gene: TRBV9
CDR3nt: TGTGCCAGCAGTGCGGGCCGGGGGGACGTCTACGAGCAGTACTTC
CDR3aa: CASSAGRGDVYEQYF

abundance: .
j_gene: TRBJ2-1
d_gene: TRBD2
len: 17
v_gene: TRBV7-8
CDR3nt: TGTGCCAGCAGCTTAGGCGTAGTGACTAGCGGCTACAATGAGCAGTTCTTC
CDR3aa: CASSLGVVTSGYNEQFF

abundance: .
j_gene: TRBJ1-6
d_gene: .
len: 17
v_gene: TRBV11-2
CDR3nt: TGTGCCAGCAGCTTGATAACAGGGAGCTCCTATAATTCACCCCTCCACTTT
CDR3aa: CASSLITGSSYNSPLHF

abundance: .
j_gene: TRBJ2-3
d_gene: .
len: 17
v_gene: TRBV14
CDR3nt: TGTGCCAGCAGCCAAGAGGCTGGACTGGCTAGCACAGATACGCAGTATTTT
CDR3aa: CASSQEAGLASTDTQYF

abundance: few
j_gene: TRBJ2-3
d_gene: .
len: 15
v_gene: TRBV9
CDR3nt: TGTGCCAGCAGCGAGGGGACTGTAGGGTCAGATACGCAGTATTTT
CDR3aa: CASSEGTVGSDTQYF

abundance: .
j_gene: TRBJ1-5
d_gene: .
len: 14
v_gene: TRBV30
CDR3nt: TGTGCCTGGGGAAAAGCGGTAGTGGGTCAGCCCCAGCATTTT
CDR3aa: CAWGKAVVGQPQHF

abundance: .
j_gene: TRBJ1-1
d_gene: .
len: 14
v_gene: TRBV6-5
CDR3nt: TGTGCCAGCTCCTTAGGGGTTCCTAACACTGAAGCTTTCTTT
CDR3aa: CASSLGVPNTEAFF

abundance: .
j_gene: TRBJ1-4
d_gene: TRBD1
len: 15
v_gene: TRBV6-5
CDR3nt: TGTGCCAGCAGGGTTGGACAGGCAACTAATGAAAAACTGTTTTTT
CDR3aa: CASRVGQATNEKLFF

abundance: .
j_gene: TRBJ1-6
d_gene: .
len: 14
v_gene: TRBV28
CDR3nt: TGTGCCAGCGGGGGGGGACCGCTGAATTCACCCCTCCACTTT
CDR3aa: CASGGGPLNSPLHF

abundance: .
j_gene: TRBJ2-2
d_gene: TRBD2
len: 14
v_gene: TRBV27
CDR3nt: TGTGCCAGCAGTTTTAGTTCTAGCGGCGGGGAGCTGTTTTTT
CDR3aa: CASSFSSSGGELFF

abundance: few
j_gene: TRBJ1-2
d_gene: TRBD1
len: 17
v_gene: TRBV19
CDR3nt: TGTGCCAGTAGTATCGGCGACGACAGGGCACGCGGCTATGGCTACACCTTC
CDR3aa: CASSIGDDRARGYGYTF

abundance: .
j_gene: TRBJ2-2
d_gene: .
len: 14
v_gene: TRBV29-1
CDR3nt: TGCAGCGTGCTACGGGACACGAACACCGGGGAGCTGTTTTTT
CDR3aa: CSVLRDTNTGELFF

abundance: .
j_gene: TRBJ2-1
d_gene: .
len: 17
v_gene: TRBV1
CDR3nt: TGCACCAGCAGCTACCACTGGACTAGCAACATATACAATGAGCAGTTCTTC
CDR3aa: CTSSYHWTSNIYNEQFF

abundance: .
j_gene: TRBJ1-2
d_gene: .
len: 14
v_gene: TRBV5-1
CDR3nt: TGCGCCAGCAGCTTGGCCTTGAGGGCCGGCGGCTACACCTTC
CDR3aa: CASSLALRAGGYTF

abundance: .
j_gene: TRBJ2-7
d_gene: TRBD1
len: 15
v_gene: TRBV6-1
CDR3nt: TGTGCCAGCAGTGAAGGGGGACAGGGGACCTACGAGCAGTACTTC
CDR3aa: CASSEGGQGTYEQYF